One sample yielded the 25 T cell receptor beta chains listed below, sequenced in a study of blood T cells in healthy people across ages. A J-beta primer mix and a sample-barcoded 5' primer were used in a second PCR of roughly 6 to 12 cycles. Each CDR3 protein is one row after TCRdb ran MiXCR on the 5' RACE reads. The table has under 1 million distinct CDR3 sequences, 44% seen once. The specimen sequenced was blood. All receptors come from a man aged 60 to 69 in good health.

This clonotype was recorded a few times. The CDR3 loop reads CASSASGISNEKLFF. For the CDR3, the DNA is TGTGCCAGCAGTGCTTCAGGGATTAGCAATGAAAAACTGTTTTTT. The V and J genes are TRBV9 and TRBJ1-4; tentatively, D is TRBD1 (5 bases). This CDR3 is built from 15 residues. Germline values: CDR1 SGDLS, CDR2 YYNGEE. V lost 5 bases to trimming and J lost 5 bases, with 16 bases between them.

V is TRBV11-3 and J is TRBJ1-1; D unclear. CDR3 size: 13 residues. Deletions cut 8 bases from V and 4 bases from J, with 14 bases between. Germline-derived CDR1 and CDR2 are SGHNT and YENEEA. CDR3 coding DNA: TGTGCCAGCGGGGTCCGAGGACGCACTGAAGCTTTCTTT. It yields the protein CASGVRGRTEAFF.

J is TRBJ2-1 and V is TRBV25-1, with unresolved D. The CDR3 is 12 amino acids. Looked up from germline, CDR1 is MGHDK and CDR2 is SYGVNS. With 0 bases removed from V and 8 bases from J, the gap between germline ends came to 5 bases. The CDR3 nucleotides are TGTGCCAGCAGTGAATATTCCGATGAGCAGTTCTTC. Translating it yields CASSEYSDEQFF.

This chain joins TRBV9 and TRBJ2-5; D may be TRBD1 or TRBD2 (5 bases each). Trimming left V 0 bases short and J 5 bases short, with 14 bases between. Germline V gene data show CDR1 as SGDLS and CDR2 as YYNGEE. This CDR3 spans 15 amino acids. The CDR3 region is CASSVEGPGIETQYF. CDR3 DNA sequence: TGTGCCAGCAGCGTAGAGGGGCCGGGGATCGAGACCCAGTACTTC.

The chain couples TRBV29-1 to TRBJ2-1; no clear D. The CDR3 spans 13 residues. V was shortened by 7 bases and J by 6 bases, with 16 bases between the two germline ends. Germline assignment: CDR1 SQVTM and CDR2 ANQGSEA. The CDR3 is CSGDGNRFNEQFF. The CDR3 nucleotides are TGCAGCGGGGATGGGAATCGGTTCAATGAGCAGTTCTTC.

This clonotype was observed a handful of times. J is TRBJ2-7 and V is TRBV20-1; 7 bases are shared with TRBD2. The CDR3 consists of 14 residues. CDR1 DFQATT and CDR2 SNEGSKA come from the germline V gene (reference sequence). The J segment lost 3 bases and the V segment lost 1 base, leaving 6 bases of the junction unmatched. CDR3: CSARARGVNYEQYF. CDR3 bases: TGCAGTGCTAGAGCTCGGGGGGTAAACTACGAGCAGTACTTC.

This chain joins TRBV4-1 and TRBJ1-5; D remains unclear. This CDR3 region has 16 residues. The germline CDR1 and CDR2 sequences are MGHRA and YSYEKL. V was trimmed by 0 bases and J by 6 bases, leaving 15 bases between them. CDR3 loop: CASSQDTSSNSQPQHF. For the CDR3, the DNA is TGCGCCAGCAGCCAAGATACGAGCTCAAATAGTCAGCCCCAGCATTTT.

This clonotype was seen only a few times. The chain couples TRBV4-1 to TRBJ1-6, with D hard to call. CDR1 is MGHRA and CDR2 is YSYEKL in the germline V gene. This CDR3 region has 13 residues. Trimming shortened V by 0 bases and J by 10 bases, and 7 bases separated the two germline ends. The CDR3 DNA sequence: TGCGCCAGCAGCCAAGATCCGATCTCACCCCTCCACTTT. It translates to CASSQDPISPLHF.

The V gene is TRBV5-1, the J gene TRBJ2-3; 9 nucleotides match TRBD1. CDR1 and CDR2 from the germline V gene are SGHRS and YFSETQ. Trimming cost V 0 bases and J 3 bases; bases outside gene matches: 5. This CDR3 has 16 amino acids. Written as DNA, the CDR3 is TGCGCCAGCAGCTTGGCGGACAGGGGTCGGACAGATACGCAGTATTTT. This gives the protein CASSLADRGRTDTQYF. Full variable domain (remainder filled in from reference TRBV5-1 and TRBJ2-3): KAGVTQTPRYLIKTRGQQVTLSCSPISGHRSVSWYQQTPGQGLQFLFEYFSETQRNKGNFPGRFSGRQFSNSRSEMNVSTLELGDSALYLCASSLADRGRTDTQYFGPGTRLTVL.

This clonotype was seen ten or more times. CDR3 in DNA: TGTGCCAGCAGCCTCGACAGCCTCTATGGCTACACCTTC. Its protein product is CASSLDSLYGYTF. The chain carries TRBV7-9 and TRBJ1-2, with D perhaps TRBD1 (5 bases). Trimming stripped 5 bases from V and 4 bases from J, with 11 bases between. The germline gives CDR1 SEHNR, CDR2 FQNEAQ (reference sequence). The CDR3 sequence is 13 residues long.

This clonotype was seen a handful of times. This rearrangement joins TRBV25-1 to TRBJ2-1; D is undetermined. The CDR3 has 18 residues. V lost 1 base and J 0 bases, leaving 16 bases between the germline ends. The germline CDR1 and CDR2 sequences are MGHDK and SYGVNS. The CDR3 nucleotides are TGTGCCAGCAGTGAATTCGTGCCACCAAAGAGCTCCTACAATGAGCAGTTCTTC. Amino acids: CASSEFVPPKSSYNEQFF.

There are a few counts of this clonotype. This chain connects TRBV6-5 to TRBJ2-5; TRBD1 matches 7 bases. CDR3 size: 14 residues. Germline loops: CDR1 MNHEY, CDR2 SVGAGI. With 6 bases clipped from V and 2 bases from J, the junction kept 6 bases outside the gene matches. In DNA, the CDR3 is TGTGCCAGCAGGACCGACAGGGAACAAGAGACCCAGTACTTC. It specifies CASRTDREQETQYF.

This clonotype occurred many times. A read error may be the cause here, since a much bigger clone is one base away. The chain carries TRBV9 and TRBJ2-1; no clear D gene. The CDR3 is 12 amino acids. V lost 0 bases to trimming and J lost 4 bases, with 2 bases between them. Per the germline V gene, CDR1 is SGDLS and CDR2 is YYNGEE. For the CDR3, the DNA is TGTGCCAGCAGCGTAGGATACAATGAGCAGTTCTTC. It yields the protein CASSVGYNEQFF. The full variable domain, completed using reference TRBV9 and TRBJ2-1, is DSGVTQTPKHLITATGQRVTLRCSPRSGDLSVYWYQQSLDQGLQFLIQYYNGEERAKGNILERFSAQQFPDLHSELNLSSLELGDSALYFCASSVGYNEQFFGPGTRLTVL.

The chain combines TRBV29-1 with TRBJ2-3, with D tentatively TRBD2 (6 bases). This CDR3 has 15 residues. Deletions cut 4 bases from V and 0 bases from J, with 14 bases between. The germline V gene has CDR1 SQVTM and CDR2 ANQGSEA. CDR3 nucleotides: TGCAGCGTTGGGCTCGCGGGGACTAGCACAGATACGCAGTATTTT. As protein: CSVGLAGTSTDTQYF.

In DNA, the CDR3 is TGTGCCAGCCTGACGAGGATTCGGAACACTGAAGCTTTCTTT. Its translation: CASLTRIRNTEAFF. The J gene is TRBJ1-1, the V gene TRBV6-2 or TRBV6-3, with D uncertain. Germline V gene sequence: CDR1 MNHEY, CDR2 SVGEGT. The ends were cut back, 8 bases at V and 1 base at J, with 14 bases in the middle. This CDR3 has 14 amino acids.

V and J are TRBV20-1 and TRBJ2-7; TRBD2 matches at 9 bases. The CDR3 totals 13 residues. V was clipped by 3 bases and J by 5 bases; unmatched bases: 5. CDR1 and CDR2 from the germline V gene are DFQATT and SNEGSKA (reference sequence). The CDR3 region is CSASSGGPNEQYF. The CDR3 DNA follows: TGCAGTGCTAGTAGCGGGGGTCCTAACGAGCAGTACTTC.

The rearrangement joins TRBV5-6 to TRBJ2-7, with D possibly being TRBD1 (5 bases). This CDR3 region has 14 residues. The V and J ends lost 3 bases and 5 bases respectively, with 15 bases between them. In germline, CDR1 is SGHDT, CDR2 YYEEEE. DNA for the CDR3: TGTGCCAGCAGCTATTCCCAGGGCTTCAACGAGCAGTACTTC. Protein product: CASSYSQGFNEQYF.

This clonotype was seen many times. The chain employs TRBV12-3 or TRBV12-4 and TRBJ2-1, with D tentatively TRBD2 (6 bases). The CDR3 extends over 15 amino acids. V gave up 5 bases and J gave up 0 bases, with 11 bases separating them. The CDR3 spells CASSPSRGSYNEQFF. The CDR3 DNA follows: TGTGCCAGCAGTCCCTCGCGGGGCTCCTACAATGAGCAGTTCTTC.

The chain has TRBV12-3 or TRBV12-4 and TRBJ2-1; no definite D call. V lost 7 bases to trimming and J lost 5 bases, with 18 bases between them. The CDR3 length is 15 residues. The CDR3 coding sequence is TGTGCCAGCAATCCACGGGCTAGTGGGGACAATGAGCAGTTCTTC. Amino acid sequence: CASNPRASGDNEQFF.

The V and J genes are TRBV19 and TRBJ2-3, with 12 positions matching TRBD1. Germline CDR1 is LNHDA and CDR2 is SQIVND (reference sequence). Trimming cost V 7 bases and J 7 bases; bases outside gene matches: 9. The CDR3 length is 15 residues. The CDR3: CASTTPGQGANTQYF. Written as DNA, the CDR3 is TGTGCCAGTACTACCCCGGGACAGGGGGCGAATACGCAGTATTTT.

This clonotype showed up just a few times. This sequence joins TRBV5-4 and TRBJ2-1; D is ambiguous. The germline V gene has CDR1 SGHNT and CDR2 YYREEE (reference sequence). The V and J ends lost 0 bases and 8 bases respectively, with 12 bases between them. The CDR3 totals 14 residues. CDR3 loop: CASSLGSDGHEQFF. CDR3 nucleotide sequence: TGTGCCAGCAGCTTGGGGTCTGATGGTCATGAGCAGTTCTTC. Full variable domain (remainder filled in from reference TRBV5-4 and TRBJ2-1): ETGVTQSPTHLIKTRGQQVTLRCSSQSGHNTVSWYQQALGQGPQFIFQYYREEENGRGNFPPRFSGLQFPNYSSELNVNALELDDSALYLCASSLGSDGHEQFFGPGTRLTVL.

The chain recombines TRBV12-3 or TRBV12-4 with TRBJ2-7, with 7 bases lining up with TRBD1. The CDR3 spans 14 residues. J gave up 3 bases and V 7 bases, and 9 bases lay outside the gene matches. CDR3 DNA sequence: TGTGCCAGCAACCGACAGGGAAGGGTCTACGAGCAGTACTTC. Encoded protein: CASNRQGRVYEQYF.

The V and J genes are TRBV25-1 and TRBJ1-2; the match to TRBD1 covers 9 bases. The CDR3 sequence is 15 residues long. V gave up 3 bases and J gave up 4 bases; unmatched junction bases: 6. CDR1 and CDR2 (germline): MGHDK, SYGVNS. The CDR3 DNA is TGTGCCAGCAGTGACGCGGGACAGGGAGGCTATGGCTACACCTTC. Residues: CASSDAGQGGYGYTF.

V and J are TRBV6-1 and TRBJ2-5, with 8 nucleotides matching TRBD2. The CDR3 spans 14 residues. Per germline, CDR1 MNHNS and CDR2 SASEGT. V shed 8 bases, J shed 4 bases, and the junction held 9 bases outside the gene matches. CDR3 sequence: CASGVAGGLETQYF. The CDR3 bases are TGTGCCAGCGGGGTCGCGGGGGGTTTAGAGACCCAGTACTTC.

The CDR3 sequence: CASSGTGGCEQYF. The CDR3 region has the DNA TGCGCCAGCTCCGGGACAGGGGGCTGCGAGCAGTACTTC. The V call is TRBV10-2, the J call TRBJ2-4, with 12 bases fitting TRBD1. The J call may be in error: the DNA end matches TRBJ2-7 better. The CDR3 is 13 residues long. Germline values: CDR1 WSHSY, CDR2 SAAADI.